This T cell receptor beta chain was recorded in a study of control samples from healthy donors and cancer patients. Method: immunoSEQ multiplex PCR; TCRdb's copy keeps in-frame clones and lacks some. Of tens of thousands of clones in the sample, roughly 92% were seen once. V was shortened by 2 bases and J by 1 base, with 9 bases between the two germline ends. The germline V gene has CDR1 SGHTA and CDR2 FQGTGA. This CDR3 spans 15 amino acids. The sequenced sample consisted of blood. The chain links TRBV7-3 to TRBJ2-1; tentatively, D is TRBD1 (5 bases). This TCR derives from a woman in her thirties in good health. CDR3 nucleotides: TGTGCCAGCAGCTTAGATAGGGGATCCTACAATGAGCAGTTCTTC. Amino acid sequence: CASSLDRGSYNEQFF. Using reference TRBV7-3 and TRBJ2-1 for the parts outside the CDR3, the full variable domain is GAGVSQTPSNKVTEKGKYVELRCDPISGHTALYWYRQSLGQGPEFLIYFQGTGAADDSGLPNDRFFAVRPEGSVSTLKIQRTERGDSAVYLCASSLDRGSYNEQFFGPGTRLTVL.